The next 32 T cell receptor beta chains were all read from a single sample in a study of memory CD4+ T cells and cytomegalovirus serostatus. Sequencing used immunoSEQ multiplex PCR; TCRdb keeps in-frame clones, though not all of them. This table has about 59,000 clones, roughly 81% appearing once. Single viable CD3+CD4+CD8-CD45RO+ cells were sorted as the memory CD4+ T cells. Sequences were obtained from memory CD4+ T cells from blood. All receptors derive from an adult in good health and CMV-seronegative.

This chain uses TRBV28 with TRBJ1-2; no definite D call. V dropped 3 bases and J dropped 0 bases, with 11 bases sitting between them. This CDR3 spans 15 amino acids. Germline assignment: CDR1 MDHEN and CDR2 SYDVKM. DNA for the CDR3: TGTGCCAGCAGTTTGGGCGGAACCTCTAACTATGGCTACACCTTC. Residues: CASSLGGTSNYGYTF.

The chain combines TRBV5-1 with TRBJ1-2; TRBD1 is a possible D gene (5 bases). The CDR3 loop spans 13 amino acids. Germline V CDR1 and CDR2: SGHRS, YFSETQ. The V and J ends lost 0 bases and 4 bases respectively, with 7 bases between them. CDR3: CASSLEQAYGYTF. CDR3 nucleotide sequence: TGCGCCAGCAGCTTGGAACAGGCCTATGGCTACACCTTC.

This chain uses TRBV2 with TRBJ2-6, with a weak D call TRBD2 (6 bases). The germline gives CDR1 SNHLY, CDR2 FYNNEI. This CDR3 spans 16 amino acids. V was pared by 6 bases and J by 4 bases, with 16 bases between. The CDR3 DNA follows: TGTGCCAGCAGGGCAACAGGAGGGTACGGGGCCAACGTCCTGACTTTC. This sequence encodes CASRATGGYGANVLTF.

This clone has a single count. This sequence joins TRBV30 and TRBJ1-2; no firm D call. V was shortened by 3 bases and J by 1 base, with 12 bases between the two germline ends. The CDR3 covers 14 residues. Per germline, CDR1 GTSNPN and CDR2 SVGIG (reference sequence). CDR3 bases: TGTGCCTGGAGCGAGGACCCCCTTAACTATGGCTACACCTTC. This translates into CAWSEDPLNYGYTF.

This chain links TRBV5-3 with TRBJ1-2; 8 bases map to TRBD1. TRBV5-3 is given ORF status, its function remaining uncertain. Germline trimming cut 10 bases from V and 7 bases from J; bases unmatched to any gene: 12. The CDR3 has 13 residues. Written as DNA, the CDR3 is TGTGCCGGTCAGCGGACAGGGACCACTGGCTACACCTTC. Its translation: CAGQRTGTTGYTF.

V usage is TRBV6-5 and J usage is TRBJ1-4, with D tentatively TRBD1 (6 bases). The CDR3 runs 16 residues. Trimming shortened V by 2 bases and J by 7 bases, and 17 bases separated the two germline ends. Germline V gene lookup returns CDR1 MNHEY and CDR2 SVGAGI. CDR3 loop: CASSYGGGLGGEKLFF. In DNA form, the CDR3 reads TGTGCCAGCAGTTACGGGGGTGGACTAGGGGGTGAAAAACTGTTTTTT.

The CDR3 reads CASSRTDKREQYF. The CDR3 bases are TGTGCCAGCAGCCGGACGGACAAAAGAGAGCAGTACTTC. The chain carries TRBV7-8 and TRBJ2-7, with D tentatively TRBD1 (5 bases). CDR3 length: 13 residues. Germline-derived CDR1 and CDR2 are SGHVS and FQNEAQ. The V end was cut by 5 bases, the J end by 7 bases, with 15 bases between.

The chain combines TRBV7-2 with TRBJ1-5; 7 bases are a match to TRBD1. V lost 4 bases and J lost 2; bases outside the gene matches: 14. CDR3 size: 18 residues. Germline V gene lookup returns CDR1 SGHTA and CDR2 FQGNSA. The DNA for the CDR3 is TGTGCCAGCAGCTCCAACCGTCCAGGGGGGGTGGGCAATCAGCCCCAGCATTTT. Its protein product is CASSSNRPGGVGNQPQHF.

The rearrangement links TRBV11-3 to TRBJ2-7; 8 nucleotides align to TRBD2. V shed 1 base, J shed 0 bases, and the junction held 2 bases outside the gene matches. CDR1 is SGHNT and CDR2 is YENEEA in the germline V gene. The CDR3 loop spans 15 amino acids. The CDR3 DNA reads as TGTGCCAGCAGCTTAGCGGGAGGGCCCTCCTACGAGCAGTACTTC. This translates into CASSLAGGPSYEQYF.

The chain joins TRBV20-1 to TRBJ2-3; no firm D call. There are 10 residues in the CDR3. Trimming removed 3 bases from V and 9 bases from J, with 7 bases in between. Germline loops: CDR1 DFQATT, CDR2 SNEGSKA (reference sequence). CDR3 DNA: TGCAGTGCTAGGTCGGTGACGCAGTATTTT. Its translation is CSARSVTQYF.

This chain uses TRBV5-1 with TRBJ2-2, with a possible D match to TRBD1 (6 bases). Deletions cut 1 base from V and 7 bases from J, with 14 bases between. Germline CDR1 SGHRS, CDR2 YFSETQ. There are 15 residues in the CDR3. DNA of the CDR3: TGCGCCAGCAGCTTGATTCAACAGGGCGGCGGGGAGCTGTTTTTT. It yields the protein CASSLIQQGGGELFF.

The chain combines TRBV6-6 with TRBJ1-2; D not resolved. CDR3 length: 11 residues. V was shortened by 5 bases and J by 3 bases, with 4 bases between the two germline ends. Germline loops: CDR1 MNHNY, CDR2 SVGAGI (reference sequence). The CDR3 sequence: CASSPDYGYTF. DNA for the CDR3: TGTGCCAGCAGTCCGGACTATGGCTACACCTTC.

The chain is built from TRBV7-2 and TRBJ2-3, with D perhaps TRBD1 or TRBD2 (5 bases each). The germline V gene has CDR1 SGHTA and CDR2 FQGNSA. V dropped 7 bases and J dropped 6 bases, with 17 bases sitting between them. This CDR3 is 14 amino acids long. This CDR3 is CASTIGADADTQYF. In DNA form, the CDR3 reads TGTGCCAGCACCATCGGGGCGGATGCGGATACGCAGTATTTT. Full variable domain (missing parts from reference TRBV7-2 and TRBJ2-3): GAGVSQSPSNKVTEKGKDVELRCDPISGHTALYWYRQSLGQGLEFLIYFQGNSAPDKSGLPSDRFSAERTGGSVSTLTIQRTQQEDSAVYLCASTIGADADTQYFGPGTRLTVL.

This clone came up a few times. The genes are TRBV27 and TRBJ2-1, with D possibly TRBD2 on 5 matching bases. V dropped 7 bases and J dropped 0 bases, with 13 bases sitting between them. This CDR3 is built from 15 residues. Germline V lookup: CDR1 MNHEY, CDR2 SMNVEV (reference sequence). The CDR3 bases are TGTGCCAGCACCTTGGTACGGGGCTCCTACAATGAGCAGTTCTTC. Encoded protein: CASTLVRGSYNEQFF.

This clone was counted once. V gene TRBV18 combines with J gene TRBJ1-1, with D uncertain. Germline V gene data show CDR1 as KGHSH and CDR2 as LQKENI. Trimming left V 3 bases short and J 1 base short, with 9 bases between. This CDR3 is 14 amino acids long. The CDR3 sequence is CASSPRAPNTEAFF. CDR3 DNA: TGTGCCAGCTCACCCCGGGCCCCGAACACTGAAGCTTTCTTT.

This clone was counted only a few times. The chain employs TRBV5-6 and TRBJ2-7; no definite D call. The germline V gene encodes CDR1 SGHDT and CDR2 YYEEEE. This CDR3 is built from 13 residues. The V end lost 4 bases, the J end lost 1 base, and 9 bases lay between the germline ends. The CDR3 loop is CASSRLRSYEQYF. Written as DNA, the CDR3 is TGTGCCAGCAGCCGGTTAAGATCCTACGAGCAGTACTTC. Looking up the rest from reference TRBV5-6 and TRBJ2-7 gives the full variable domain: DAGVTQSPTHLIKTRGQQVTLRCSPKSGHDTVSWYQQALGQGPQFIFQYYEEEERQRGNFPDRFSGHQFPNYSSELNVNALLLGDSALYLCASSRLRSYEQYFGPGTRLTVT.

The rearrangement uses TRBV7-3 and TRBJ2-1; D uncertain. The CDR3 totals 12 residues. Germline CDR1 reads SGHTA; CDR2 reads FQGTGA. Trimming shortened V by 0 bases and J by 9 bases, and 6 bases separated the two germline ends. The chain's CDR3 is CASSLTPGEQFF. For the CDR3, the DNA is TGTGCCAGCAGCTTAACTCCGGGTGAGCAGTTCTTC.

The V gene is TRBV2, the J gene TRBJ1-2; perhaps TRBD1 as D (5 bases). V lost 8 bases to trimming and J lost 4 bases, with 20 bases between them. The CDR3 sequence is 15 residues long. Germline CDR1 is SNHLY and CDR2 is FYNNEI. Here the CDR3 reads CASPGLTRQGYGYTF. The CDR3 DNA is TGTGCCAGCCCAGGTTTAACCCGCCAGGGCTATGGCTACACCTTC.

The V and J genes are TRBV18 and TRBJ1-2, with a tentative D call TRBD1 (5 bases). The CDR3 loop spans 14 amino acids. Trimming removed 2 bases from V and 3 bases from J, with 10 bases in between. Germline V gene data show CDR1 as KGHSH and CDR2 as LQKENI. DNA for the CDR3: TGTGCCAGCTCACCAACAACCAGGGACTATGGCTACACCTTC. Translated: CASSPTTRDYGYTF.

The table lists this clone with a few counts. The chain joins TRBV28 to TRBJ1-2, with TRBD1 identical over 10 bases. The CDR3 contains 13 residues. V shed 4 bases and J 8 bases; nucleotides not matched to a gene: 4. Germline assignment: CDR1 MDHEN and CDR2 SYDVKM. For the CDR3, the DNA is TGTGCCAGCAGTTCCGACAGGGGGCTCGGCTACACCTTC. Amino acids: CASSSDRGLGYTF.

The gene calls are TRBV2 and TRBJ1-5; tentatively, D is TRBD1 (6 bases). The CDR3 has 15 amino acids. Per germline, CDR1 SNHLY and CDR2 FYNNEI. Trimming stripped 1 base from V and 9 bases from J, with 16 bases between. The CDR3 bases are TGTGCCAGCAGTGAAGAGAGGGGGAAAGGAGCGCCCCAGCATTTT. Residues: CASSEERGKGAPQHF.

This clone has just one count. The chain combines TRBV18 with TRBJ2-1; 8 nucleotides line up with TRBD1. V was clipped by 3 bases and J by 3 bases; unmatched bases: 7. CDR3 length: 16 residues. Germline V CDR1 and CDR2: KGHSH, LQKENI. The CDR3 loop reads CASSPQGAEGYNEQFF. The DNA of the CDR3 is TGTGCCAGCTCACCGCAGGGGGCGGAAGGCTACAATGAGCAGTTCTTC.

This chain joins TRBV5-1 and TRBJ2-3, with 13 bases aligning to TRBD2. Trimming removed 4 bases from V and 5 bases from J; junction bases left unmatched: 4. CDR3 size: 15 residues. The germline V gene has CDR1 SGHRS and CDR2 YFSETQ. CDR3 nucleotides: TGCGCCAGCAGCAGGACTAGCGGGAGTCTAGATACGCAGTATTTT. This sequence encodes CASSRTSGSLDTQYF.

The chain uses TRBV9 and TRBJ1-1; the D is unclear. CDR1 and CDR2 from the germline V gene are SGDLS and YYNGEE. This CDR3 has 15 residues. The ends were cut back, 6 bases at V and 2 bases at J, with 17 bases in the middle. The CDR3 DNA reads TGTGCCAGCACCATAAACCCGACGGAAAACACTGAAGCTTTCTTT. This gives the protein CASTINPTENTEAFF.

This sequence joins TRBV11-3 and TRBJ2-3, with D maybe TRBD2 (6 bases). The CDR3 extends over 14 amino acids. Deletions cut 9 bases from V and 4 bases from J, with 17 bases between. CDR1 is SGHNT and CDR2 is YENEEA in the germline V gene. The CDR3 loop is CASSGTREPDTQYF. Written as DNA, the CDR3 is TGTGCCAGTTCTGGGACTCGAGAGCCAGATACGCAGTATTTT. Full variable domain (remainder filled in from reference TRBV11-3 and TRBJ2-3): EAGVVQSPRYKIIEKKQPVAFWCNPISGHNTLYWYLQNLGQGPELLIRYENEEAVDDSQLPKDRFSAERLKGVDSTLKIQPAELGDSAVYLCASSGTREPDTQYFGPGTRLTVL.

The sample holds one count of this clone. The CDR3 region has the DNA TGCGCCAGCAGCTTGGCTTCCGGGACAGTGGGTAACTATGGCTACACCTTC. Its protein product is CASSLASGTVGNYGYTF. The chain uses TRBV5-1 and TRBJ1-2; 7 bases map to TRBD1. This CDR3 region has 17 residues. V lost 0 bases to trimming and J lost 1 base; unmatched junction nucleotides: 9. CDR1 SGHRS and CDR2 YFSETQ come from the germline V gene.

The table lists this clone with a few counts. The V and J genes are TRBV18 and TRBJ2-5, with D perhaps matching TRBD1 or TRBD2 (5 bases each). Trimming cost V 3 bases and J 9 bases, with 17 bases left between them. The CDR3 is 14 amino acids. Germline V lookup: CDR1 KGHSH, CDR2 LQKENI. CDR3 protein: CASSPTGTLVSQYF. The CDR3 DNA follows: TGTGCCAGCTCACCGACCGGGACCCTCGTTTCCCAGTACTTC.

The V and J genes are TRBV11-2 and TRBJ2-1; no clear D. Trimming pared 6 bases from V and 12 bases from J, leaving 15 bases between. There are 12 residues in the CDR3. CDR1 is SGHAT, CDR2 FQNNGV, per germline. The CDR3 DNA sequence: TGTGCCAGCAGTTTCGAAGCGAGTGGGCAGTTCTTC. Translating gives CASSFEASGQFF.

The V call is TRBV6-1, the J call TRBJ1-4; D ambiguous. V shed 2 bases and J shed 2 bases, with 15 bases lying between them. CDR3 length equals 17 residues. Per germline, CDR1 MNHNS and CDR2 SASEGT. The CDR3 is CASSEREQTWTNEKLFF. In DNA, the CDR3 is TGTGCCAGCAGTGAAAGAGAGCAGACGTGGACTAATGAAAAACTGTTTTTT.

The chain links TRBV14 to TRBJ2-7; possibly TRBD2 for D (6 bases). The length of the CDR3 is 15 residues. Trimming pared 3 bases from V and 8 bases from J, leaving 20 bases between. In germline, CDR1 is SGHDN, CDR2 FVKESK. The CDR3 DNA sequence: TGTGCCAGCAGCCAGGAGGGTAGCGGCCCCCTCAAGCAGTACTTC. It yields the protein CASSQEGSGPLKQYF.

This clone was counted only a few times. The chain carries TRBV7-8 and TRBJ1-1; no firm D call. Germline V gene data show CDR1 as SGHVS and CDR2 as FQNEAQ. V lost 2 bases and J 4 bases, leaving 14 bases between the germline ends. CDR3 length equals 15 residues. The CDR3 coding sequence is TGTGCCAGCAGCTTACGGGAGCCGCCGGGCACTGAAGCTTTCTTT. It encodes CASSLREPPGTEAFF.

V is TRBV2 and J is TRBJ1-5; D is ambiguous. This CDR3 has 14 residues. Germline V gene lookup returns CDR1 SNHLY and CDR2 FYNNEI. V was trimmed by 3 bases and J by 3 bases, leaving 9 bases between them. The CDR3 reads CASSDLVLNQPQHF. The CDR3 bases are TGTGCCAGCAGTGACCTAGTACTCAATCAGCCCCAGCATTTT.